This T cell receptor (beta chain) appears in the sequencing data of a study of human T cells and chemical hapten exposure. About the study: Patch tests delivered 0.01% DPC to the upper back and were evaluated at 6 days. Minor volume differences among pooled libraries chiefly drove per-sample TCR yield variation.

In the library, unique molecular identifiers were attached to individual cDNA molecules. TCRdb recomputed calls from the RACE reads with MiXCR, one row per CDR3 protein. This sample has 82,000 or so distinct CDR3 sequences, with over 10% found just once. This clonotype was seen many times. The V and J ends lost 10 bases and 5 bases, in that order; junction bases with no gene match: 6. This CDR3 contains 14 residues. The germline CDR1 and CDR2 sequences are SEHNR and FQNEAQ (reference sequence). Noted time point: patch test 3, about 24 weeks after DPC sensitization. Treatment given: therapeutic diphenylcyclopropenone sensitization with weekly scalp DPC. Donors, patients with alopecia ranging from 18 to 70 years old and judged suitable for DPC, provided samples.

This receptor was identified in a woman in her fifties or sixties with alopecia areata. Some clones in this sample may be carry-over from other donors' samples. The chain is built from TRBV7-9 and TRBJ2-2; 11 nucleotides agree with TRBD1. The sequencing used whole blood, collected in connection with sensitization to the hapten diphenylcyclopropenone (DPC). The CDR3: CATSGTGGTGELFF. In nucleotides, the CDR3 is TGTGCCACCTCCGGGACAGGGGGGACCGGGGAGCTGTTTTTT. Full variable domain (outside the CDR3, taken from reference TRBV7-9 and TRBJ2-2): DTGVSQNPRHKITKRGQNVTFRCDPISEHNRLYWYRQTLGQGPEFLTYFQNEAQLEKSRLLSDRFSAERPKGSFSTLEIQRTEQGDSAMYLCATSGTGGTGELFFGEGSRLTVL.